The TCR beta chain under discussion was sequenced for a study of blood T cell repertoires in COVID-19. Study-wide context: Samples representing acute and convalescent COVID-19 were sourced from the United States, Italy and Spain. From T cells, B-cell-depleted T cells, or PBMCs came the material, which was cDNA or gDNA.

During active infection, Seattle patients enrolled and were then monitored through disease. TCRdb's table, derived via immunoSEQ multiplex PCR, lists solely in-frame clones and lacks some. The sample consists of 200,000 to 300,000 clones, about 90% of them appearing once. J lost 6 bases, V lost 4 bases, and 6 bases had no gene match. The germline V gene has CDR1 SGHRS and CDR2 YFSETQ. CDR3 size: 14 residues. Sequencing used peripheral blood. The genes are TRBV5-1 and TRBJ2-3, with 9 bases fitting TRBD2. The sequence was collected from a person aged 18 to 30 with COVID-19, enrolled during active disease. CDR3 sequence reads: CASSPSAGGDTQYF. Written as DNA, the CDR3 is TGCGCCAGCAGCCCCTCTGCGGGAGGGGATACGCAGTATTTT.